The 10 T cell receptor beta chains presented below share a single source sample, sequenced in a study of multiple sclerosis patients with progressive multifocal leukoencephalopathy. Assay: immunoSEQ multiplex PCR; the TCRdb copy retains only in-frame clones and omits some. The profile shows around 30,000 clones, about 90% of them singletons. Documented time point: approximately 12 months of natalizumab therapy. The starting material was PBMCs, obtained from a patient treated with natalizumab. The receptors here all came from a human donor with multiple sclerosis.

The chain uses TRBV4-3 and TRBJ2-5; D not resolved. CDR3 length: 14 amino acids. The germline gives CDR1 LGHNA, CDR2 YSLEER. Trimming took off 0 bases at V and 5 bases at J, with 10 bases between the two ends. The CDR3 nucleotides are TGCGCCAGCAGCCAAGACATCAGTATTGAGACCCAGTACTTC. Encoded protein: CASSQDISIETQYF.

The chain employs TRBV11-2 and TRBJ1-1; 9 positions match TRBD1. Per germline, CDR1 SGHAT and CDR2 FQNNGV. This CDR3 spans 14 amino acids. V shed 6 bases, J shed 0 bases, and the junction held 2 bases outside the gene matches. The DNA for the CDR3 is TGTGCCAGCAGAGACAGGGGGTTGAACACTGAAGCTTTCTTT. Amino acids: CASRDRGLNTEAFF.

The chain carries TRBV7-2 and TRBJ1-1; 9 positions match TRBD1. V was clipped by 5 bases and J by 5 bases; unmatched bases: 6. Germline V gene sequence: CDR1 SGHTA, CDR2 FQGNSA. There are 14 residues in the CDR3. The chain's CDR3 is CASSAYRGHTEAFF. CDR3 coding DNA: TGTGCCAGCAGCGCTTACAGGGGGCATACTGAAGCTTTCTTT.

This chain connects TRBV29-1 to TRBJ2-2; perhaps D is TRBD1 or TRBD2 (5 bases each). Germline lookup yields CDR1 SQVTM and CDR2 ANQGSEA. The germline V and J ends were trimmed by 2 bases and 5 bases, with 12 bases remaining between them. The CDR3 contains 14 residues. CDR3 nucleotide sequence: TGCAGCGTTGAAAGGGACGTGGGAACCGGGGAGCTGTTTTTT. Its translation is CSVERDVGTGELFF.

The J gene is TRBJ2-5, the V gene TRBV7-6; 7 nucleotides align to TRBD1. Germline V gives CDR1 SGHVS, CDR2 FNYEAQ. The CDR3 extends over 14 amino acids. After removal of 6 bases from V and 8 bases from J, the junction contained 12 bases not matched to a gene. DNA for the CDR3: TGTGCCAGCAGTCTTAGACAGGGATCGGGAACCCAGTACTTC. Encoded protein: CASSLRQGSGTQYF.

The chain carries TRBV4-1 and TRBJ2-5, with 9 bases identical to TRBD2. The CDR3 has 14 residues. Germline V CDR1 and CDR2: MGHRA, YSYEKL. V lost 6 bases and J lost 0; bases outside the gene matches: 2. CDR3 sequence: CASRVAGDQETQYF. The DNA of the CDR3 is TGCGCCAGCAGGGTAGCGGGGGACCAAGAGACCCAGTACTTC.

V and J are TRBV2 and TRBJ2-7; TRBD1 is a possible D gene (6 bases). From germline, CDR1 is SNHLY and CDR2 FYNNEI. V was shortened by 3 bases and J by 0 bases, with 9 bases between the two germline ends. The CDR3 runs to 14 residues. DNA for the CDR3: TGTGCCAGCAGTGAGGGGACAAACTCCTACGAGCAGTACTTC. Amino acids: CASSEGTNSYEQYF.

The chain recombines TRBV16 with TRBJ1-5; D gene ambiguous. This CDR3 is 13 amino acids long. Trimming removed 3 bases at V and 10 bases at J, with 13 bases between. Germline V gives CDR1 KGHSY, CDR2 FQNENV. CDR3: CASSQWSSDPQHF. In DNA, the CDR3 is TGTGCCAGCAGCCAGTGGTCTAGCGACCCCCAGCATTTT.

The rearrangement uses TRBV5-5 and TRBJ1-5; TRBD1 is a possible D gene (6 bases). CDR1 is SGHKS and CDR2 is YYEKEE in the germline V gene (reference sequence). The CDR3 sequence is 15 residues long. V lost 4 bases and J 3 bases, leaving 14 bases between the germline ends. The CDR3 DNA follows: TGTGCCAGCAGCCATACAGGGTTCACCAATCAGCCCCAGCATTTT. Protein sequence: CASSHTGFTNQPQHF.

V and J are TRBV30 and TRBJ1-1; 9 bases are shared with TRBD1. Germline loops: CDR1 GTSNPN, CDR2 SVGIG (reference sequence). The CDR3 consists of 14 residues. V dropped 8 bases and J dropped 10; count of bases not matched to a gene: 17. CDR3 DNA: TGTGCCCTGGAAGTACTAGGACAGGGGCGTCGAGCTTTCTTT. As protein: CALEVLGQGRRAFF. The full variable domain, its missing parts supplied by reference TRBV30 and TRBJ1-1, is SQTIHQWPATLVQPVGSPLSLECTVEGTSNPNLYWYRQAAGRGLQLLFYSVGIGQISSEVPQNLSASRPQDRQFILSSKKLLLSDSGFYLCALEVLGQGRRAFFGQGTRLTVV.